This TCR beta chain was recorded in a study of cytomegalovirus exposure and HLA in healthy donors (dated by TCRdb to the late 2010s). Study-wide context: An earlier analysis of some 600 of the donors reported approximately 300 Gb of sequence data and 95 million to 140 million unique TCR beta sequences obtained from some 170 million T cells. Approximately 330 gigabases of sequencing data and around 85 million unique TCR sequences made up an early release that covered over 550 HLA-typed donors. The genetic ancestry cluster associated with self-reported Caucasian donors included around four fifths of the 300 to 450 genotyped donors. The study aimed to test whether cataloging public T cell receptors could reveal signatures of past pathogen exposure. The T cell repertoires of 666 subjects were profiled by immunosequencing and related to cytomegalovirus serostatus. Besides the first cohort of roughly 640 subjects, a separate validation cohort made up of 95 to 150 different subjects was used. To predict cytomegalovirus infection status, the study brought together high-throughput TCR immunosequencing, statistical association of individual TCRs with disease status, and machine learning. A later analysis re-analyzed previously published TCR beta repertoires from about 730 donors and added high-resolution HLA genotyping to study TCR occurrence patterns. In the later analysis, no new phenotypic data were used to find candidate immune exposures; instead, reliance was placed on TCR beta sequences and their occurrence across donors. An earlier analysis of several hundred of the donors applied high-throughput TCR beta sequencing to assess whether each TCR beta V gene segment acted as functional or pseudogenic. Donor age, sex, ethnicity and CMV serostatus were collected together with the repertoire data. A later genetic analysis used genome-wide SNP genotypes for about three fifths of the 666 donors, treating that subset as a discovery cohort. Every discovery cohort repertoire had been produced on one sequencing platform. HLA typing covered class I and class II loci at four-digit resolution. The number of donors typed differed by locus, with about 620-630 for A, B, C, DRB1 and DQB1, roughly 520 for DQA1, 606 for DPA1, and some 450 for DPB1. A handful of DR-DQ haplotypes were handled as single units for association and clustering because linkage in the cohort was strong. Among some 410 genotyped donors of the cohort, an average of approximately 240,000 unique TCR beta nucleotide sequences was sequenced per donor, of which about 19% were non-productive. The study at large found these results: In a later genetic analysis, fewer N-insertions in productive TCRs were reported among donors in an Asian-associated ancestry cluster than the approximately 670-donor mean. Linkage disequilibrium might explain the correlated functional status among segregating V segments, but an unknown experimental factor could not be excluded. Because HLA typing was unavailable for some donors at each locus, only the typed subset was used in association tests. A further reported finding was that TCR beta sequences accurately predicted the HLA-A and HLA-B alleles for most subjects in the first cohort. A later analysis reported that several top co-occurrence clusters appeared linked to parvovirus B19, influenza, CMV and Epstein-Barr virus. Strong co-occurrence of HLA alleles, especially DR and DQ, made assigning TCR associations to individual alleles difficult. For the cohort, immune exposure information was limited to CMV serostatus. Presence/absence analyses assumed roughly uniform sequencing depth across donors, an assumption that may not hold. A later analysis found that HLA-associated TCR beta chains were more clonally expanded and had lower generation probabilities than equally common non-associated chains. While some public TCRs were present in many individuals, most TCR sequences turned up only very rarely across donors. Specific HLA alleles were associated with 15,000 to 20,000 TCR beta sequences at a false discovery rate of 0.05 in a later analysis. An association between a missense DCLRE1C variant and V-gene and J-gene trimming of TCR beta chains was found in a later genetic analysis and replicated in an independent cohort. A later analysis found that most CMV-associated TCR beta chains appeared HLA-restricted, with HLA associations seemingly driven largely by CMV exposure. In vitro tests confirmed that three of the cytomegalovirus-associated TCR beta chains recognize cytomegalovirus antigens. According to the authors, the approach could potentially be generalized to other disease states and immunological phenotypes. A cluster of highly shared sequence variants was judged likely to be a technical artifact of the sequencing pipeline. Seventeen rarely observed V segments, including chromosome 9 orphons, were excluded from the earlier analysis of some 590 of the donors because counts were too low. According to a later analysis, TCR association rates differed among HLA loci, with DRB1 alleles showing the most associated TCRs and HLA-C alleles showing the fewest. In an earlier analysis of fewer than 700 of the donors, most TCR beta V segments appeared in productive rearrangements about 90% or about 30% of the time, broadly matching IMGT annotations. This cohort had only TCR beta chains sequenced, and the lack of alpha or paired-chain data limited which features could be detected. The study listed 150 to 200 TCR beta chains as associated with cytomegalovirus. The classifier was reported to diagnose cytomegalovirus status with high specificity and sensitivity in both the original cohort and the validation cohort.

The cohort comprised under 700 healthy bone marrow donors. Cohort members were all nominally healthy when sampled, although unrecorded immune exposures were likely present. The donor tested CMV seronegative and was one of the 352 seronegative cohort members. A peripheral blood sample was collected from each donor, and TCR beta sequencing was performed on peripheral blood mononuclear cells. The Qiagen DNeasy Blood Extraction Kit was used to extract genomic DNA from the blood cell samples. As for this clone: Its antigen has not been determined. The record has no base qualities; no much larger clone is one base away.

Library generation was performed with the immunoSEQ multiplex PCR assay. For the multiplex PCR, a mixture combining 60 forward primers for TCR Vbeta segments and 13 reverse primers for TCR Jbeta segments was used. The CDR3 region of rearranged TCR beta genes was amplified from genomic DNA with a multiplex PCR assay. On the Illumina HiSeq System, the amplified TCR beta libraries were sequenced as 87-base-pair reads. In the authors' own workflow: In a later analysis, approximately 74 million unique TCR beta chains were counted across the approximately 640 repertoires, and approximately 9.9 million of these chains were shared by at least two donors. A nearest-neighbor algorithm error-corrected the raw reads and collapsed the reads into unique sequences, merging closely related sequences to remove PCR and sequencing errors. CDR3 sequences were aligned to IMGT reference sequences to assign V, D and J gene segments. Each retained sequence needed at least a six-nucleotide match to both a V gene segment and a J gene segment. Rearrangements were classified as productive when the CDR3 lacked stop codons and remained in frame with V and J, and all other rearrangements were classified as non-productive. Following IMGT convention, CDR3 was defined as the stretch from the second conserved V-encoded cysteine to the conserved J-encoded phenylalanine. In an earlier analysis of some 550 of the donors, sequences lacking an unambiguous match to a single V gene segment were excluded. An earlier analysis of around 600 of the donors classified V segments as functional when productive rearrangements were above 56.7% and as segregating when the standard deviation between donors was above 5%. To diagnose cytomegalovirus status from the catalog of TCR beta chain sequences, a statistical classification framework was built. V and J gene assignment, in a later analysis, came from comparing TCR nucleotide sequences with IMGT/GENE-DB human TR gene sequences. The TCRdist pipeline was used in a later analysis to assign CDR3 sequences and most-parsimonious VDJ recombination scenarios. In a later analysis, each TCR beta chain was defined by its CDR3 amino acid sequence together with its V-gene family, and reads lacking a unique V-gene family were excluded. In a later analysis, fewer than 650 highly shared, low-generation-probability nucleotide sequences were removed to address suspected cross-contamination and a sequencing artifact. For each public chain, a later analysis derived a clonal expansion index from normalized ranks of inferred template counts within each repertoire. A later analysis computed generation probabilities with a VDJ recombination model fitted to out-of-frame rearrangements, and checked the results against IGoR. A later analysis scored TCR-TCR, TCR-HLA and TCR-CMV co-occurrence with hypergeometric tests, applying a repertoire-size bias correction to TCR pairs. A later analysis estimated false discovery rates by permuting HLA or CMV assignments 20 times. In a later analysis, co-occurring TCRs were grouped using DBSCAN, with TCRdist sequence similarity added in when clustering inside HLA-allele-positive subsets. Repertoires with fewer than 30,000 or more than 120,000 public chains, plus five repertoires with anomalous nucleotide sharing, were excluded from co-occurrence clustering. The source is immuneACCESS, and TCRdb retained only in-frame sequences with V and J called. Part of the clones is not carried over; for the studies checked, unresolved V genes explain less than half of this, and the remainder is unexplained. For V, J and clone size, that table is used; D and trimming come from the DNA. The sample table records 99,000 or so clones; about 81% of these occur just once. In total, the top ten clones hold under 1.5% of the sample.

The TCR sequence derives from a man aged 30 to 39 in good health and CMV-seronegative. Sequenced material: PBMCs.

The bases are TGTGCTAGTGGTTTAACCGGGACAGGCGCCTACAATGAGCAGTTCTTC. Its coded protein is CASGLTGTGAYNEQFF. The rearranged chain carries TRBV12-5 and TRBJ2-1; TRBD1 lines up with 8 middle nucleotides. The CDR3 numbers 16 residues from cysteine through phenylalanine. The retained sequence is limited to the CDR3, 48 bases, with the frame set at the first base. The germline V gene specifies LGHNT as CDR1 and FRNRAP as CDR2. Ends trimmed: V by 3 bases, J by 2 bases; bases unmatched to a gene: 6.